This note documents a single T cell receptor beta chain sequence. Its antigen is undetermined. An expansion of CD8+CD57+ cells by flow cytometry had been shown in patients chosen for sequencing. All patients had severe acquired aplastic anemia. Among the patients, none had received any therapy at the time of blood sampling. The data derive from a study of CD8+CD57+ T cells in acquired aplastic anemia. Study context: CD4+ and CD8+ cells, once sorted, gave DNA averaging about 3 ug.

CDR3 size: 14 residues. Per germline, CDR1 SNHLY and CDR2 FYNNEI. The ends were cut back, 7 bases at V and 1 base at J, with 11 bases in the middle. General observations from the study: Sharing between patients and controls was observed for over 25 CD8+ CDR3 sequences.

Template material for TCR beta VDJ and CDR3 profiling consisted of genomic DNA. Using its own MiXCR run on the reads, TCRdb lists one record per CDR3 protein. The table shows 150,000 to 200,000 distinct CDR3 sequences, with around 50% occurring only once. V and J are TRBV2 and TRBJ1-5, with D unclear. Sequencing was done on a sample of sorted CD4+, CD8+, or CD8+CD57+ T cells (not recorded which) from PBMCs. The source of this sequence is a human donor with aplastic anemia. As DNA, the CDR3 is TGTGCCAGCAAGGGCGGGTGGAGCAATCAGCCCCAGCATTTT. Encoded protein: CASKGGWSNQPQHF.